These 8 T cell receptor beta chains were all obtained from the same sample, sequenced in a study of CD8+ T cells in alopecia areata. Isolated RNA was reverse transcribed into cDNA used as the sequencing template. Clones were sequenced by immunoSEQ multiplex PCR, and TCRdb holds only the in-frame ones, with some missing. The repertoire consists of 100,000 to 150,000 clones, with almost 50% occurring once and the leading ten covering under 20%. The material was CD8+ T cells sorted from blood, obtained at week 0. These receptors all come from a human donor with alopecia areata.

This clone was counted only a few times. J is TRBJ2-7 and V is TRBV11-2, with 9 bases fitting TRBD1. After removal of 2 bases from V and 3 bases from J, the junction contained 5 bases not matched to a gene. This CDR3 contains 15 residues. CDR1 is SGHAT, CDR2 FQNNGV, per germline. CDR3 bases: TGTGCCAGCAGCTTAAGGGGACAGGGACTCTACGAGCAGTACTTC. Its translation is CASSLRGQGLYEQYF.

The genes are TRBV4-1 and TRBJ2-1, with TRBD2 as a possible D gene (6 bases). The CDR3 extends over 14 amino acids. CDR1 and CDR2 from the germline V gene are MGHRA and YSYEKL. Trimming shortened V by 0 bases and J by 7 bases, and 10 bases separated the two germline ends. The DNA for the CDR3 is TGCGCCAGCAGCCAAGAGGAGGGGAGGAATGAGCAGTTCTTC. Amino acid sequence: CASSQEEGRNEQFF.

Of note for this clone: The germline gene is not matched at one end of the junction; a read error may be the cause. V is TRBV12-5 and J is TRBJ2-6; D remains unclear. The CDR3 length is 14 residues. Germline V gives CDR1 LGHNT, CDR2 FRNRAP. The DNA for the CDR3 is TGTGCTAGTGGTTTATACAACCAGGCCAACGTCCCGACTTTC. This encodes CASGLYNQANVPTF.

This clone was seen only a few times. The V and J genes are TRBV6-5 and TRBJ1-2, with TRBD1 as a possible D gene (5 bases). Per germline, CDR1 MNHEY and CDR2 SVGAGI. With 7 bases removed from V and 0 bases from J, the gap between germline ends came to 9 bases. This CDR3 is 13 amino acids long. The CDR3 reads CASISGPNYGYTF. CDR3 nucleotides: TGTGCCAGCATATCAGGGCCTAACTATGGCTACACCTTC.

The chain links TRBV13 to TRBJ2-5; D is unresolved. Germline CDR1 reads PRHDT; CDR2 reads FYEKMQ (reference sequence). The V gene lost 6 bases and the J gene lost 1 base, with 9 bases spanning the gap. This CDR3 region has 13 residues. As DNA, the CDR3 is TGTGCCAGCAGTTTAAGGGCCCAAGAGACCCAGTACTTC. This translates into CASSLRAQETQYF.

The V gene is TRBV5-1, the J gene TRBJ1-1; possible D gene TRBD1, 5 bases. The CDR3 is 15 residues long. The germline CDR1 and CDR2 sequences are SGHRS and YFSETQ. V was pared by 3 bases and J by 1 base, with 13 bases between. CDR3 in DNA: TGCGCCAGCAGCTGGAAGGGGCAGCAGAACACTGAAGCTTTCTTT. Translated: CASSWKGQQNTEAFF.

This clone was seen a few times. The chain combines TRBV27 with TRBJ2-2, with 15 bases that match TRBD2. Germline V CDR1 and CDR2: MNHEY, SMNVEV (reference sequence). V trimming: 4 bases; J trimming: 6 bases; junction bases outside the gene matches: 0. The CDR3 runs to 15 residues. In DNA, the CDR3 is TGTGCCAGCAGTTGGACTAGCGGGGGGGCCGGGGAGCTGTTTTTT. This translates into CASSWTSGGAGELFF.

V usage is TRBV4-1 and J usage is TRBJ2-5; 7 nucleotides match TRBD1. This CDR3 is built from 14 residues. Germline CDR1 MGHRA, CDR2 YSYEKL. V lost 3 bases and J lost 6; bases outside the gene matches: 7. The CDR3 DNA reads TGCGCCAGCAGCCACGACAGGGTTGGAAAGACCCAGTACTTC. Encoded protein: CASSHDRVGKTQYF.